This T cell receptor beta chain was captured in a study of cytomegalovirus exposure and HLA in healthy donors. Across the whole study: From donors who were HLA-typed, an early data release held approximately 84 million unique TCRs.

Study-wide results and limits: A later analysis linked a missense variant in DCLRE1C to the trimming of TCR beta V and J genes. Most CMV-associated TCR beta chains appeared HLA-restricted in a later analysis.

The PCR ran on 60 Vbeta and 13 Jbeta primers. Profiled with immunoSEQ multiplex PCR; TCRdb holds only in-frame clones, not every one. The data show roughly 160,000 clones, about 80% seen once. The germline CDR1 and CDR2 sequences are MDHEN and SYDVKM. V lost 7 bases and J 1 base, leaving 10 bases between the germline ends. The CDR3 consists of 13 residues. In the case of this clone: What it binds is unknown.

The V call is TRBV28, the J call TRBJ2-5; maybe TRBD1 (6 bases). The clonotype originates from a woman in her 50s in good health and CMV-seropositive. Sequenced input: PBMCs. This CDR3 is CASNGQLQETQYF. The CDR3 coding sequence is TGTGCCAGCAACGGACAGCTCCAAGAGACCCAGTACTTC.